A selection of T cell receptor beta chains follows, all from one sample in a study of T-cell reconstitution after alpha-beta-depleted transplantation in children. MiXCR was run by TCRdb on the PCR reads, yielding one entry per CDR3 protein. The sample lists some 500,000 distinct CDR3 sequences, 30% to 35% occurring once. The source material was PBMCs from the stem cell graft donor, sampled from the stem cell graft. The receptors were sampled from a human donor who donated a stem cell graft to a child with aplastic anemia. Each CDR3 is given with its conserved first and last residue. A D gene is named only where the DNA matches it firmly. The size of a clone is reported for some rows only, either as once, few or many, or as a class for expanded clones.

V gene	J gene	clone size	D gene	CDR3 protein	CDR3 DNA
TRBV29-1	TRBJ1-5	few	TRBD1	CSARAGTDNQPQHF	TGCAGCGCCAGAGCCGGGACAGACAATCAGCCCCAGCATTTT
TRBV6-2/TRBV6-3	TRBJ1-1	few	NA	CASNLFGTNTEAFF	TGTGCCAGCAACCTCTTTGGGACCAACACTGAAGCTTTCTTT
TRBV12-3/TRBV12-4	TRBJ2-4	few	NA	CASSPRDHQYF	TGTGCCAGCAGCCCCCGGGACCACCAGTACTTC
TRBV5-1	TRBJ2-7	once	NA	CASSTGHDGTVSYEQYF	TGCGCCAGCAGCACAGGACACGACGGGACCGTCTCCTACGAGCAGTACTTC
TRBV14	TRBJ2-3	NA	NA	CASSQDIDTQYF	TGTGCCAGCAGCCAAGATATCGATACGCAGTATTTT
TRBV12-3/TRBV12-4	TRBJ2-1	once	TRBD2	CASSLVLAGVQNEQFF	TGTGCCAGCAGTTTGGTACTAGCGGGAGTTCAGAATGAGCAGTTCTTC
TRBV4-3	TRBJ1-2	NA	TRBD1	CASSRTGQGVEGYTF	TGCGCCAGCAGCCGGACGGGACAGGGGGTGGAAGGCTACACCTTC
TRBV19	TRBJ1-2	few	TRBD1	CATFGTETSNYGYTF	TGTGCCACCTTCGGGACAGAGACTTCTAACTATGGCTACACCTTC
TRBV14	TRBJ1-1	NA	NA	CASSQDPFSNTEAFF	TGTGCCAGCAGCCAAGACCCATTTAGTAACACTGAAGCTTTCTTT
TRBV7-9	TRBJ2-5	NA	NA	CASSLDSFQETQYF	TGTGCCAGCAGCCTGGACAGCTTCCAAGAGACCCAGTACTTC
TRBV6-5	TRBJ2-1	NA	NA	CASRLGGEQFF	TGTGCCAGCCGACTGGGGGGTGAGCAGTTCTTC
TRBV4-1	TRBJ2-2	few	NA	CASSHISLNTGELFF	TGCGCCAGCAGCCACATCTCTCTGAACACCGGGGAGCTGTTTTTT
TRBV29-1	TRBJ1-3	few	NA	CSVETDRGNTIYF	TGCAGCGTTGAAACGGACCGAGGAAACACCATATATTTT
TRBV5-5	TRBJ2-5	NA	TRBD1	CASSLSTGGRETQYF	TGTGCCAGCAGCTTGTCGACAGGGGGGCGAGAGACCCAGTACTTC
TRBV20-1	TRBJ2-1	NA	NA	CSARGGPLGSNEQFF	TGCAGTGCTAGGGGAGGTCCTCTAGGGAGCAATGAGCAGTTCTTC
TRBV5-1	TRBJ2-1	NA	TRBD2	CASSFQGLAVNNEQFF	TGCGCCAGCAGCTTCCAAGGACTAGCAGTTAACAATGAGCAGTTCTTC
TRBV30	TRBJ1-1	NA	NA	CAWTGENTEAFF	TGTGCCTGGACAGGAGAGAACACTGAAGCTTTCTTT
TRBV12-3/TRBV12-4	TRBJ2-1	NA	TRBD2	CASSRAGGPREQFF	TGTGCCAGCAGTCGAGCGGGAGGGCCGCGTGAGCAGTTCTTC
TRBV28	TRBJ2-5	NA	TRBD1	CASSLIRQGAWETQYF	TGTGCCAGCAGTTTAATCCGACAGGGGGCCTGGGAGACCCAGTACTTC
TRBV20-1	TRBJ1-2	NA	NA	CSARDPVRLYYGYTF	TGCAGTGCTAGAGATCCGGTCAGACTCTACTATGGCTACACCTTC
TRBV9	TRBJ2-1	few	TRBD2	CASSGSGSKDEQFF	TGTGCCAGCAGCGGTAGCGGGAGTAAGGATGAGCAGTTCTTC
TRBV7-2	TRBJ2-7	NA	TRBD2	CASRWTSDHEQYF	TGTGCCAGCAGGTGGACTAGCGACCACGAGCAGTACTTC
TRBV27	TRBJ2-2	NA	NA	CASSVNGGGELFF	TGTGCCAGCAGTGTAAATGGCGGCGGGGAGCTGTTTTTT
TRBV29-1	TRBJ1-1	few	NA	CSVDRDVKVAFF	TGCAGCGTAGACCGGGACGTAAAAGTGGCTTTCTTT
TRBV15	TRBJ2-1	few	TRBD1	CATSQKTGAGSDEFF	TGTGCCACCAGCCAAAAGACAGGGGCGGGTTCTGACGAGTTCTTC
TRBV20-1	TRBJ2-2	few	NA	CSARPGEVSGELFF	TGCAGTGCTAGACCTGGGGAGGTGTCCGGGGAGCTGTTTTTT
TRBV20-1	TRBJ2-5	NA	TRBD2	CSARRGGGETQYF	TGCAGTGCTAGGCGGGGGGGTGGGGAGACCCAGTACTTC
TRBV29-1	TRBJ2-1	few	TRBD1	CSVAGQGNLNEQFF	TGCAGCGTTGCGGGACAGGGGAATTTGAATGAGCAGTTCTTC
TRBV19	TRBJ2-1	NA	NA	CASSSTTWNEQFF	TGTGCCAGTAGTAGTACCACGTGGAATGAGCAGTTCTTC
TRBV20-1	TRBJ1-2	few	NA	CSARRNSGIGGGYTF	TGCAGTGCTAGACGTAACAGTGGGATAGGAGGTGGCTACACCTTC
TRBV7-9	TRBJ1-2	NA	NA	CASSLGPGGSPGYTF	TGTGCCAGCAGCTTAGGGCCGGGGGGCAGTCCCGGCTACACCTTC